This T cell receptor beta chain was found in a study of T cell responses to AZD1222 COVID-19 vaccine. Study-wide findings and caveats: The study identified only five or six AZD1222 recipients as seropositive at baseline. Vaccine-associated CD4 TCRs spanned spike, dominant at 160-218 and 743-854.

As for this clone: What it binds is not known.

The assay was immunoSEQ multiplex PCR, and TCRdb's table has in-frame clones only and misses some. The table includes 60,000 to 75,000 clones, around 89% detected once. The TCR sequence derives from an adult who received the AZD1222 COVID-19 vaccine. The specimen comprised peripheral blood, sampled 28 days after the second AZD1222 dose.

The CDR3 region is CATSRGWDRGLNGYTF. DNA for the CDR3: TGTGCCACCAGCAGAGGCTGGGACAGGGGGTTAAATGGCTACACCTTC. The chain is built from TRBV15 and TRBJ1-2, with 11 positions matching TRBD1. Germline CDR1 LNHNV, CDR2 YYDKDF (reference sequence). The trim removed 1 base at V and 6 bases at J, leaving 7 bases unmatched. The CDR3 is 16 residues long.